Detailed here is one T cell receptor (beta chain). Seattle cases were enrolled at active infection and followed longitudinally. Original processing methods: The assay estimated nucleated cells by amplifying reference gene primers. TCRdb keeps only in-frame clones here, not all; method: immunoSEQ multiplex PCR. V and J calls and clone size are given by that table; D and trimming were obtained from the DNA. Of over 200,000 clones listed, more than 80% are singletons. This CDR3 region has 17 residues. Per the germline V gene, CDR1 is SGHVS and CDR2 is FQNEAQ. J was trimmed by 2 bases and V by 6 bases; bases with no gene match: 12. The entry originates in a study of blood T cell repertoires in COVID-19. Study at large: Samples of COVID-19 (acute and convalescent) were obtained from the United States, Italy and Spain. Sample material is recorded as cDNA or gDNA derived from T cells, B-cell-depleted T cells, or PBMCs.

The chain couples TRBV7-8 to TRBJ2-7; TRBD2 matches at 11 bases. The sequence was obtained from a woman aged 25 to 39 with COVID-19, enrolled during active disease. The material sequenced was peripheral blood. The CDR3 spells CASSFSASGGNAYEQYF. DNA of the CDR3: TGTGCCAGCAGTTTTAGCGCTAGCGGGGGGAACGCCTACGAGCAGTACTTC.